The entry below gives a single T cell receptor (beta chain) sequence along with its context. The sample comes from a study of blood T cell repertoires in COVID-19. Study-level background: The samples span acute and convalescent COVID-19 from the United States, Italy and Spain. PBMCs, B-cell-depleted T cells, or T cells were the source of the cDNA or gDNA that made up the material.

Original processing notes: Amplification of reference gene primers provided the estimated nucleated cell counts. Sequenced by immunoSEQ multiplex PCR; TCRdb stores in-frame clones only, minus some. V, J and clone size derive from that table, while D and trimming were established from the DNA sequence. The sample contains more than 60,000 clones, over 65% of which appear only once. V was trimmed by 2 bases and J by 0 bases, leaving 12 bases between them. This CDR3 comprises 15 residues. Germline-derived CDR1 and CDR2 are SGHDT and YYEEEE. This sequence was found in a human donor with acute or convalescent COVID-19. The donor label of this sample is uncertain. The V call is TRBV5-6, the J call TRBJ2-7; D possibly corresponds to TRBD1 (6 bases). Sample: peripheral blood. The CDR3 loop is CASSLRQTGSYEQYF. In DNA form, the CDR3 reads TGTGCCAGCAGCTTACGACAGACAGGCTCCTACGAGCAGTACTTC.